The T cell receptor beta chain under discussion was sequenced for a study of cytomegalovirus exposure and HLA in healthy donors (dated by TCRdb to 2016 to 2017). For the wider study: An earlier analysis of roughly 570 of the donors reported about 300 Gb of sequence data and 100 million to 120 million unique TCR beta sequences obtained from about 180 million T cells. A later analysis re-analyzed previously published TCR beta repertoires from 660 or so donors and added high-resolution HLA genotyping to study TCR occurrence patterns. The study used immunosequencing to profile the T cell repertoires of about 670 subjects and linked those repertoires to cytomegalovirus serostatus. Donor age, sex, ethnicity and CMV serostatus were collected together with the repertoire data. About five DR-DQ haplotypes were handled as single units for association and clustering because linkage in the cohort was strong. The study aimed to test whether signatures of past pathogen exposure could be identified by cataloging public T cell receptors. High-throughput TCR immunosequencing, statistical association of individual TCRs with disease status, and machine learning were combined to predict cytomegalovirus infection status. In an earlier analysis of several hundred of the donors, high-throughput TCR beta sequencing was used to judge whether each TCR beta V gene segment behaved as functional or pseudogenic. An early release that covered fewer than 750 HLA-typed donors contained around 300 gigabases of sequencing data and tens of millions of unique TCR sequences. In a later genetic analysis, genome-wide SNP genotypes for about 60% of the 666 donors were used, and that subset was treated as a discovery cohort. Of the approximately 370 genotyped donors, 65% to 90% were placed in the genetic ancestry cluster associated with self-reported Caucasian donors. Typing coverage differed by locus: A, B, C, DRB1 and DQB1 were typed in about 620-630 donors, DQA1 in 522, DPA1 in 606, and DPB1 in 400 to 480. Along with the roughly 700-subject first cohort, a separate validation cohort of some 130 different subjects was used. HLA typing covered class I and class II loci at four-digit resolution. The later analysis used no new phenotypic data to find candidate immune exposures, relying instead on TCR beta sequences and their occurrence across donors. Among approximately 370 genotyped donors of the cohort, an average of around 250,000 unique TCR beta nucleotide sequences was sequenced per donor, of which about 19% were non-productive. Every repertoire in the discovery cohort had been generated on one and the same sequencing platform.

What the work shows at the level of the full study, not this receptor alone: A later analysis associated about 17,000 TCR beta sequences with specific HLA alleles at a false discovery rate of 0.05. The only immune exposure information available for the cohort was CMV serostatus. A further reported finding was that TCR beta sequences accurately predicted the HLA-A and HLA-B alleles for most subjects in the first cohort. The 87-base-pair reads could not distinguish some IMGT-functional V segments, including TRBV6-2 and TRBV6-3, so those segments were excluded. Most TCR sequences were observed very rarely across donors, whereas some public TCRs were present in many individuals. The study listed 150 to 200 TCR beta chains as associated with cytomegalovirus. A cluster of highly shared sequence variants was judged likely to represent a technical artifact of the sequencing pipeline. Cytomegalovirus status was reported to be diagnosed by the classifier with high specificity and sensitivity in both the original and validation cohorts. A later analysis found that most CMV-associated TCR beta chains appeared HLA-restricted, with HLA associations seemingly driven largely by CMV exposure. According to the authors, the approach could potentially be generalized to other disease states and immunological phenotypes. In an earlier analysis of some 550 of the donors, most TCR beta V segments were observed in productive rearrangements about 90% or about 30% of the time, broadly matching IMGT annotations. Because HLA typing was missing for some donors at each locus, association tests included only the typed subset. Linkage disequilibrium might explain the correlated functional status among segregating V segments, but an unknown experimental factor could not be excluded. When HLA alleles, especially DR and DQ, strongly co-occurred, TCR associations were difficult to assign to individual alleles. Only TCR beta chains were sequenced in this cohort, and the absence of alpha or paired-chain data limited detectable features. A later analysis found that HLA-associated TCR beta chains were more clonally expanded and had lower generation probabilities than equally common non-associated chains. In a later genetic analysis, a missense DCLRE1C variant was associated with V-gene and J-gene trimming of TCR beta chains, and the association was replicated in an independent cohort. In vitro tests confirmed that three of the cytomegalovirus-associated TCR beta chains recognize cytomegalovirus antigens. Over 15 rarely observed V segments, including chromosome 9 orphons, were excluded from the earlier analysis of 550 to 700 of the donors because counts were too low. In a later analysis, the rate of TCR association differed among HLA loci, with DRB1 alleles having the most associated TCRs and HLA-C alleles having the fewest. Sequencing depth was assumed to be roughly uniform across donors in the presence/absence analyses, though that assumption may not hold. In a later genetic analysis, fewer N-insertions in productive TCRs were reported among donors in an Asian-associated ancestry cluster than the 666-donor mean. A later analysis reported that several top co-occurrence clusters appeared linked to parvovirus B19, influenza, CMV and Epstein-Barr virus.

From the cysteine through the phenylalanine, the CDR3 covers 17 amino acids. Only the CDR3 portion is preserved as DNA: 51 bases, with reading frame beginning at the first base. V and J are trimmed by 4 bases and 8 bases, and the gene matches miss 20 bases of the junction. Per the germline V gene, SGHRS is the CDR1 and YFSETQ is the CDR2. The cohort comprised around 700 healthy bone marrow donors. At the time of sampling, all cohort members were nominally healthy, though unrecorded immune exposures were likely present. The donor was CMV seropositive and was included in the group of about 290 seropositive cohort members. Every donor gave a peripheral blood sample, and the peripheral blood mononuclear cells from that sample were used for TCR beta sequencing. Genomic DNA was extracted from the blood cell samples with the Qiagen DNeasy Blood Extraction Kit. Library preparation employed the immunoSEQ multiplex PCR assay. A mixture of 60 forward primers for TCR Vbeta segments and 13 reverse primers for TCR Jbeta segments was used in the multiplex PCR. The CDR3 region of rearranged TCR beta genes was amplified from genomic DNA by a multiplex PCR assay. On the Illumina HiSeq System, the amplified TCR beta libraries were sequenced as 87-base-pair reads. The paper's processing steps were these. In a later analysis, 77 million or so unique TCR beta chains were counted across the 500 to 700 repertoires, and roughly 11 million of these chains were shared by at least two donors. Raw reads were error-corrected and collapsed into unique sequences by a nearest-neighbor algorithm in which closely related sequences were merged to remove PCR and sequencing errors. CDR3 sequences were aligned to IMGT reference sequences to assign V, D and J gene segments. For a sequence to be retained, at least a six-nucleotide match to both a V gene segment and a J gene segment was required. A rearrangement was called productive if the CDR3 had no stop codons and remained in frame with V and J, and every other rearrangement was called non-productive. Following IMGT convention, CDR3 was defined as the stretch from the second conserved V-encoded cysteine up to the conserved J-encoded phenylalanine. Sequences without an unambiguous match to a single V gene segment were excluded from the earlier analysis of approximately 560 of the donors. An earlier analysis of a few hundred of the donors classified V segments as functional when productive rearrangements were above 56.7% and as segregating when the standard deviation between donors was above 5%. A statistical classification framework was built to diagnose cytomegalovirus status from the catalog of TCR beta chain sequences. In a later analysis, TCR nucleotide sequences were compared against IMGT/GENE-DB human TR gene sequences so that V and J genes could be assigned. Using the TCRdist pipeline, a later analysis assigned CDR3 sequences along with most-parsimonious VDJ recombination scenarios. In a later analysis, each TCR beta chain was defined by its CDR3 amino acid sequence together with its V-gene family, and reads lacking a unique V-gene family were excluded. A later analysis removed several hundred highly shared, low-generation-probability nucleotide sequences to deal with suspected cross-contamination and a sequencing artifact. A later analysis calculated a clonal expansion index for each public chain from normalized within-repertoire ranks of inferred template counts. A later analysis computed generation probabilities with a VDJ recombination model fitted to out-of-frame rearrangements, and checked the results against IGoR. In a later analysis, hypergeometric tests were used to score TCR-TCR, TCR-HLA and TCR-CMV co-occurrence, with a repertoire-size bias correction applied to TCR pairs. A later analysis estimated false discovery rates by permuting HLA or CMV assignments 20 times. A later analysis grouped co-occurring TCRs with DBSCAN, adding TCRdist sequence similarity when clustering within HLA-allele-positive subsets. Co-occurrence clustering excluded repertoires with fewer than 30,000 or more than 120,000 public chains, plus five with anomalous nucleotide sharing. TCRdb's version of the immuneACCESS table is confined to in-frame rearrangements and falls short of the full clone set. An unresolved V gene accounts for under half of the shortfall where checked; the remainder is of unknown origin. That table supplies the V and J calls and clone size; D and trimming were determined from the DNA. This sample gives some 150,000 clones in total; about three quarters of them show up just once. Of the sample, under 2% falls within the top ten clones.

On this clone itself: Its antigen specificity is not known. Base-call qualities are not available, and no considerably larger clone is one nucleotide away.

Here the chain combines TRBV5-1 and TRBJ2-7; 8 bases in the junction line up with TRBD2. Source material: PBMCs. The receptor was derived from a female donor in good health and CMV-seropositive. The CDR3 amino acid sequence is: CASSLGLPGLELLQQYF. The DNA reads TGCGCCAGCAGCCTGGGACTCCCGGGACTAGAGCTTTTGCAGCAGTACTTC.